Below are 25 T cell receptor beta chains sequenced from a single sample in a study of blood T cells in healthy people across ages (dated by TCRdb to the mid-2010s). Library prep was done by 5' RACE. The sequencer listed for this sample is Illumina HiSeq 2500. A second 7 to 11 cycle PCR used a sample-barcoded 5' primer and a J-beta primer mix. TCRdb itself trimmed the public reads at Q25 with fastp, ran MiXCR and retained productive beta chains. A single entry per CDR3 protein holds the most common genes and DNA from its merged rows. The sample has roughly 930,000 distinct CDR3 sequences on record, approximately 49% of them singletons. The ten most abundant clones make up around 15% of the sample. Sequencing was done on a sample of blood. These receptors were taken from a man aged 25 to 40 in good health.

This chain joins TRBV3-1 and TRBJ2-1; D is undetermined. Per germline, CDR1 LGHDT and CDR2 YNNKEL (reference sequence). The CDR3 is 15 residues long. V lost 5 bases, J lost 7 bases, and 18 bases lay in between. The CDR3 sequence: CASSDTGPYWNEQFF. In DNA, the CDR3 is TGTGCCAGCAGCGACACCGGGCCCTACTGGAATGAGCAGTTCTTC.

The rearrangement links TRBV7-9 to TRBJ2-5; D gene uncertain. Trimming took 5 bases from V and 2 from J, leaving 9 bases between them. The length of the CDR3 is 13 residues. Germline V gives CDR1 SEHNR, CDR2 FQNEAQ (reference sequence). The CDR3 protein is CASSVVAQETQYF. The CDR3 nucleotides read TGTGCCAGCAGCGTAGTGGCGCAAGAGACCCAGTACTTC. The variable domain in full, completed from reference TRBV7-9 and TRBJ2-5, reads DTGVSQNPRHKITKRGQNVTFRCDPISEHNRLYWYRQTLGQGPEFLTYFQNEAQLEKSRLLSDRFSAERPKGSFSTLEIQRTEQGDSAMYLCASSVVAQETQYFGPGTRLLVL.

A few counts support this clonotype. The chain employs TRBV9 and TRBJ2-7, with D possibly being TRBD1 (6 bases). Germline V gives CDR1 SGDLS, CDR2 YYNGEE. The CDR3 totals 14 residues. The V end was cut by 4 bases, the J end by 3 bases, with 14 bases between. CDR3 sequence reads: CASSPRTEGYEQYF. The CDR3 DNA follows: TGTGCCAGCAGCCCCCGGACAGAGGGCTACGAGCAGTACTTC.

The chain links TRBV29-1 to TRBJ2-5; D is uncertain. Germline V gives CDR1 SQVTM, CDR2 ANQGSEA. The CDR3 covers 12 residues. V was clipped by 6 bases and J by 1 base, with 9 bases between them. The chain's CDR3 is CSVFLAQETQYF. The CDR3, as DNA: TGCAGCGTCTTCTTAGCCCAAGAGACCCAGTACTTC.

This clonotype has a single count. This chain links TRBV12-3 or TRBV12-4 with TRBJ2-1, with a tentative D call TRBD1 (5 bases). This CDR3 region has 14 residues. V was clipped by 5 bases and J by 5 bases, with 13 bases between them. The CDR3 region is CASSPQGPNNEQFF. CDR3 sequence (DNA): TGTGCCAGCAGTCCCCAGGGCCCTAACAATGAGCAGTTCTTC.

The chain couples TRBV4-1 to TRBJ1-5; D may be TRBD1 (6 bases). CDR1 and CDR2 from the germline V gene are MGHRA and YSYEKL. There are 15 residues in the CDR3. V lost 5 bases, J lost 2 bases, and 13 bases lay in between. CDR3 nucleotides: TGCGCCAGCAGCACAGGGAGCTTGGGCAATCAGCCCCAGCATTTT. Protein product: CASSTGSLGNQPQHF.

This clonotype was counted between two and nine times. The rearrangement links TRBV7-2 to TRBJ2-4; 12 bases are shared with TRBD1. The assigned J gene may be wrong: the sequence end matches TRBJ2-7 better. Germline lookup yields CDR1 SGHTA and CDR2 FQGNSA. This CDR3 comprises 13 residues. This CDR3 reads CASSGTGGNEQYF. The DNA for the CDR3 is TGTGCCAGCTCCGGGACAGGGGGCAACGAGCAGTACTTC.

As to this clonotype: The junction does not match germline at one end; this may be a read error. The CDR3 DNA follows: TGTACCACCAGTGATTCCAGGGCACTAAAAGCTAACTATGGCTACACCTTC. This codes for CTTSDSRALKANYGYTF. The rearrangement uses TRBV24-1 and TRBJ1-2; D might be TRBD1 (5 bases). Germline V gene data show CDR1 as KGHDR and CDR2 as SFDVKD. The CDR3 runs to 17 residues.

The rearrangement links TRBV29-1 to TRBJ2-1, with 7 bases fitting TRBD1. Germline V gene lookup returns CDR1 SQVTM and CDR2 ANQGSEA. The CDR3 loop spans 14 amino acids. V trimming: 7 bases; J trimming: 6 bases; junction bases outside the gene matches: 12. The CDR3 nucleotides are TGCAGCGGGGGGTCGGGACAGACACTCAATGAGCAGTTCTTC. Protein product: CSGGSGQTLNEQFF.

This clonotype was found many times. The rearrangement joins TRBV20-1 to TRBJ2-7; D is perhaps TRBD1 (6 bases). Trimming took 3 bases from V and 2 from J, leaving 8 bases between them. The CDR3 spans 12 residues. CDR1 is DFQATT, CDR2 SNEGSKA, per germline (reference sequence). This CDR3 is CSARDRPYEQYF. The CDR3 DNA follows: TGCAGTGCTAGGGACAGACCCTACGAGCAGTACTTC.

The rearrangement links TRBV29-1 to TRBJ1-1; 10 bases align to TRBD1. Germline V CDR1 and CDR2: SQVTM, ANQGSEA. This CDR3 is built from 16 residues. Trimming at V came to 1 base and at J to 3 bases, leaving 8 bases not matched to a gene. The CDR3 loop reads CSVEGGTGTGDTEAFF. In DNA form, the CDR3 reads TGCAGCGTTGAAGGGGGAACCGGGACAGGGGACACTGAAGCTTTCTTT. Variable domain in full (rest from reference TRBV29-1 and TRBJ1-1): SAVISQKPSRDICQRGTSLTIQCQVDSQVTMMFWYRQQPGQSLTLIATANQGSEATYESGFVIDKFPISRPNLTFSTLTVSNMSPEDSSIYLCSVEGGTGTGDTEAFFGQGTRLTVV.

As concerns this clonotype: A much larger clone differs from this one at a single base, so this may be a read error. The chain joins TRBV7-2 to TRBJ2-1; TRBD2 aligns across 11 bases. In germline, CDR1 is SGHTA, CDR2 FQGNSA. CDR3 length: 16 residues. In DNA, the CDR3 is TGTGCCAACAGCTTAGCGCGACTAGCGGGGTACAATGAGCAGTTCTTC. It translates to CANSLARLAGYNEQFF.

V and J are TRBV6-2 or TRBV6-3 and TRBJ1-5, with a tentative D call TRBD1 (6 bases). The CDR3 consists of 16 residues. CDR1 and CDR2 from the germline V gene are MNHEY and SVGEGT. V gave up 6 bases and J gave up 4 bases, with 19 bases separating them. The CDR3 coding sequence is TGTGCCAGCAGCTCCGAAAACAGGGTGTGGAATCAGCCCCAGCATTTT. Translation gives CASSSENRVWNQPQHF.

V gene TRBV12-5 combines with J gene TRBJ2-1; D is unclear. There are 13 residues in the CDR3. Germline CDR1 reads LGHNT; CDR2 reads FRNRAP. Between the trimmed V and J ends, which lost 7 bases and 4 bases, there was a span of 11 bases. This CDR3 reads CASAMDGYNEQFF. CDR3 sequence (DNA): TGTGCTAGTGCTATGGACGGGTACAATGAGCAGTTCTTC.

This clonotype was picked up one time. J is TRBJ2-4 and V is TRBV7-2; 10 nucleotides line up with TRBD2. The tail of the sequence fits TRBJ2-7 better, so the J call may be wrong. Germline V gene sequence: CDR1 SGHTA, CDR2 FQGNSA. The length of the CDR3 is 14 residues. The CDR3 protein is CASSSSGSFYEQYF. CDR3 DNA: TGTGCCAGCAGCTCTAGCGGGAGTTTCTACGAGCAGTACTTC.

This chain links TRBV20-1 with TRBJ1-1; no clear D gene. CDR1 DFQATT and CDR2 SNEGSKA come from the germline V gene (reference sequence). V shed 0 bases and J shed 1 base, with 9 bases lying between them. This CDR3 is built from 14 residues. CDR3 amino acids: CSAREVRQNTEAFF. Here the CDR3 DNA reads TGCAGTGCTAGAGAGGTCAGGCAGAACACTGAAGCTTTCTTT.

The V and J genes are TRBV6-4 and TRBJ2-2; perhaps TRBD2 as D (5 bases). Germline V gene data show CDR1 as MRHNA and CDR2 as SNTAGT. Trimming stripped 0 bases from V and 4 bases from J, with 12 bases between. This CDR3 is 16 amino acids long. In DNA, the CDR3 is TGTGCCAGCAGTGACTCGGTCGGCGGGCCCACCGGGGAGCTGTTTTTT. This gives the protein CASSDSVGGPTGELFF.

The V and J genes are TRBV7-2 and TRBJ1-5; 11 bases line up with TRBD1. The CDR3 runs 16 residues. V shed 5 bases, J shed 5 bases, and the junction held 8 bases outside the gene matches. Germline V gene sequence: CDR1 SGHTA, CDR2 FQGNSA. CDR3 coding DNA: TGTGCCAGCAGCGCGGACCGGGACAGGGGGTATCAGCCCCAGCATTTT. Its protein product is CASSADRDRGYQPQHF.

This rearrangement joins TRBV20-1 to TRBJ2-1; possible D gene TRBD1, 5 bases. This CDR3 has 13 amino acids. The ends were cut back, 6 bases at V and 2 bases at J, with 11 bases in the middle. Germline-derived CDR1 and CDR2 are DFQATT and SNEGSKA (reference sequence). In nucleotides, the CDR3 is TGCAGTGCCAGTAAGGACACCTACAATGAGCAGTTCTTC. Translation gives CSASKDTYNEQFF.

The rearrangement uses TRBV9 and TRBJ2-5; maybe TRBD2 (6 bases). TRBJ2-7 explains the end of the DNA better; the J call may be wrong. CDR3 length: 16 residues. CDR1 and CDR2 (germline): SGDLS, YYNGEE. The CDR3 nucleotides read TGTGCCAGCAGCGTCGGAGGGCGCGAGGTCCGGGACGAGCAGTACTTC. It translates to CASSVGGREVRDEQYF.

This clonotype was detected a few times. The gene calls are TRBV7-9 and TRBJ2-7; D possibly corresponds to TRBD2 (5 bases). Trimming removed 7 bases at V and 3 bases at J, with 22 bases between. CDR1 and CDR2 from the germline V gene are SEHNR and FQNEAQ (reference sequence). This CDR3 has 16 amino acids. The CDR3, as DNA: TGTGCCAGCACCTGGGCGTATCGAGGCCGGGGCTACGAGCAGTACTTC. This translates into CASTWAYRGRGYEQYF.

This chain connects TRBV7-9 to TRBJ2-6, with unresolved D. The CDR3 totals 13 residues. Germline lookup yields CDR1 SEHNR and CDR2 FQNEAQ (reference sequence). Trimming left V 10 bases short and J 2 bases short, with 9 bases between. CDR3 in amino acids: CAIEHPGANVLTF. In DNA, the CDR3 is TGTGCCATTGAGCACCCTGGGGCCAACGTCCTGACTTTC.

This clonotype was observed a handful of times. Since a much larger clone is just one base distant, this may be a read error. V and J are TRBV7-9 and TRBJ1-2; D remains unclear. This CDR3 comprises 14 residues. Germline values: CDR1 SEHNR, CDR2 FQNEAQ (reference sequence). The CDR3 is CASSVAMGNYGYTF. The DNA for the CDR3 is TGTGCCAGCAGCGTAGCCATGGGGAACTATGGCTACACCTTC.

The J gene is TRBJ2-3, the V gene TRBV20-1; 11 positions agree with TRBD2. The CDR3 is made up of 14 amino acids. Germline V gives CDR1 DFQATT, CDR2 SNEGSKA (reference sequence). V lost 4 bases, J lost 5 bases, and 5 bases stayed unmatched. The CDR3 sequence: CSANSGGARDTQYF. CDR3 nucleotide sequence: TGCAGTGCTAATAGCGGGGGGGCCCGAGATACGCAGTATTTT.

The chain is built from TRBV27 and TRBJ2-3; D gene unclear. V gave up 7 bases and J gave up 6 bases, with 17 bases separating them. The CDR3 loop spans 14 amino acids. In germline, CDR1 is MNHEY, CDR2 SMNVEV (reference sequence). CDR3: CASTDSDGPDTQYF. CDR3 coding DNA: TGTGCCAGCACTGATTCGGACGGACCGGATACGCAGTATTTT.